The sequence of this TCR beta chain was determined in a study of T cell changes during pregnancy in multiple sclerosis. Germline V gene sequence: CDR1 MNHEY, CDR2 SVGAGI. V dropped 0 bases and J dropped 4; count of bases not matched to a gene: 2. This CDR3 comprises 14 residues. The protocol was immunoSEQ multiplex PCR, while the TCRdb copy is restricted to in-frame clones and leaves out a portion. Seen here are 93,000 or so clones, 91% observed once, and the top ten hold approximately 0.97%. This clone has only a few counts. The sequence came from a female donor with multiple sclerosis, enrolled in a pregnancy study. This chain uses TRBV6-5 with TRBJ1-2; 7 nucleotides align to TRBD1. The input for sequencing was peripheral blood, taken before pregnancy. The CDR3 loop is CASSYSYRGYGYTF. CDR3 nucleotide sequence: TGTGCCAGCAGTTACTCGTACAGGGGCTATGGCTACACCTTC.